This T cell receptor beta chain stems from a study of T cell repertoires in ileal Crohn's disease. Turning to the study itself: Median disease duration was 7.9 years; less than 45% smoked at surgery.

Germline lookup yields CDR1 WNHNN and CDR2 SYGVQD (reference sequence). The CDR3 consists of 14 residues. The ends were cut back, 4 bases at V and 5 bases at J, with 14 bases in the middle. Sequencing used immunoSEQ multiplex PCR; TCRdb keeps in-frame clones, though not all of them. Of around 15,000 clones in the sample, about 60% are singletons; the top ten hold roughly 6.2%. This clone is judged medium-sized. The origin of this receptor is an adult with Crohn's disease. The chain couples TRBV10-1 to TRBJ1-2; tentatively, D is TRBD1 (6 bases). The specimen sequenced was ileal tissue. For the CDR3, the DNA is TGCGCCAGCAGTGTATCAGGGGCGCCTTATGGCTACACCTTC. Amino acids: CASSVSGAPYGYTF.